Listed here are 25 T cell receptor beta chains from one sample, sequenced in a study of T-cell memory formation after mild COVID-19. TCRdb used MiXCR to reprocess the 5' RACE reads, holding one entry per CDR3 protein. The table records about 360,000 distinct CDR3 sequences, approximately 15% of them present only once. Sequenced input: PBMCs or a T cell subset sorted from them (not recorded which). The receptors shown here come from a man aged 18-30 years who had mild COVID-19 (a few samples of this study predate the infection). Cell type and time point are not known.

This chain connects TRBV5-1 to TRBJ1-1; TRBD1 might be the D (6 bases). CDR1 and CDR2 (germline): SGHRS, YFSETQ. The CDR3 is made up of 16 amino acids. V shed 4 bases and J shed 2 bases, with 18 bases lying between them. CDR3 bases: TGCGCCAGCAGCCAACAGGGTGGCCTGATAAACACTGAAGCTTTCTTT. This sequence encodes CASSQQGGLINTEAFF.

This clonotype was observed a few times. The chain is built from TRBV7-2 and TRBJ1-2, with TRBD1 matching over 9 bases. The CDR3 spans 14 residues. The germline gives CDR1 SGHTA, CDR2 FQGNSA. The V gene end was trimmed by 3 bases and the J gene end by 4 bases; junction bases not matched to a gene: 3. As DNA, the CDR3 is TGTGCCAGCAGCTTCCAGGACAGGGGCTATGGCTACACCTTC. Translating it yields CASSFQDRGYGYTF. The entire variable domain, with the rest obtained from reference TRBV7-2 and TRBJ1-2, is as follows: GAGVSQSPSNKVTEKGKDVELRCDPISGHTALYWYRQSLGQGLEFLIYFQGNSAPDKSGLPSDRFSAERTGGSVSTLTIQRTQQEDSAVYLCASSFQDRGYGYTFGSGTRLTVV.

The chain joins TRBV4-1 to TRBJ2-3, with a tentative D call TRBD2 (6 bases). Germline loops: CDR1 MGHRA, CDR2 YSYEKL. The CDR3 sequence is 15 residues long. Trimming removed 4 bases from V and 2 bases from J, with 13 bases in between. CDR3 amino acids: CASSPGERATDTQYF. The CDR3 nucleotides are TGCGCCAGCAGCCCGGGGGAGCGGGCCACAGATACGCAGTATTTT.

The chain combines TRBV6-5 with TRBJ1-2; D may be TRBD1 (6 bases). V was trimmed by 10 bases and J by 3 bases, leaving 18 bases between them. Germline V lookup: CDR1 MNHEY, CDR2 SVGAGI. The CDR3 extends over 14 amino acids. The CDR3 sequence is CAIGPGTNHYGYTF. The CDR3 coding sequence is TGTGCCATAGGTCCGGGGACAAATCACTATGGCTACACCTTC.

V usage is TRBV18 and J usage is TRBJ2-5; D is perhaps TRBD2 (6 bases). V was shortened by 3 bases and J by 5 bases, with 13 bases between the two germline ends. Germline CDR1 reads KGHSH; CDR2 reads LQKENI. This CDR3 has 14 amino acids. The CDR3 loop is CASSPPGSGETQYF. CDR3 DNA sequence: TGTGCCAGCTCACCCCCGGGAAGCGGGGAGACCCAGTACTTC.

The sample holds a few counts of this clonotype. V gene TRBV4-3 combines with J gene TRBJ2-5; perhaps TRBD2 as D (6 bases). From germline, CDR1 is LGHNA and CDR2 YSLEER. This CDR3 has 14 residues. V was pared by 0 bases and J by 5 bases, with 10 bases between. CDR3 sequence reads: CASSQEGLAETQYF. The CDR3 bases are TGCGCCAGCAGCCAAGAGGGGCTAGCGGAGACCCAGTACTTC.

The chain has TRBV5-4 and TRBJ1-2; 10 nucleotides match TRBD1. The V and J ends lost 6 bases and 4 bases, in that order; junction bases with no gene match: 12. Germline V CDR1 and CDR2: SGHNT, YYREEE (reference sequence). The CDR3 runs 16 residues. CDR3 sequence: CASTLGQGQEGYGYTF. The CDR3 bases are TGTGCCAGCACCCTGGGACAGGGGCAGGAGGGCTATGGCTACACCTTC. Full variable domain (rest looked up from reference TRBV5-4 and TRBJ1-2): ETGVTQSPTHLIKTRGQQVTLRCSSQSGHNTVSWYQQALGQGPQFIFQYYREEENGRGNFPPRFSGLQFPNYSSELNVNALELDDSALYLCASTLGQGQEGYGYTFGSGTRLTVV.

This clonotype was detected only once. The genes are TRBV10-3 and TRBJ2-7; 7 bases line up with TRBD1. The V and J ends lost 9 bases and 3 bases, in that order; junction bases with no gene match: 8. CDR1 and CDR2 from the germline V gene are ENHRY and SYGVKD. The CDR3 spans 13 residues. The CDR3 sequence is CAMLTTGLYEQYV. The CDR3 DNA sequence: TGTGCCATGCTTACGACAGGGCTCTACGAGCAGTACGTC.

This clonotype has a handful of counts. The V call is TRBV5-1, the J call TRBJ1-2; D perhaps matches TRBD1 (6 bases). Germline-derived CDR1 and CDR2 are SGHRS and YFSETQ. The CDR3 totals 13 residues. V lost 4 bases and J lost 4, with 11 bases in between. The CDR3, as DNA: TGCGCCAGCAGCCCCGGACAGACCTATGGCTACACCTTC. This gives the protein CASSPGQTYGYTF.

The sample holds a few counts of this clonotype. This chain connects TRBV5-6 to TRBJ2-7; possibly TRBD1 or TRBD2 for D (6 bases each). The germline V and J ends were trimmed by 4 bases and 11 bases, with 13 bases remaining between them. The CDR3 is made up of 11 amino acids. CDR1 is SGHDT, CDR2 YYEEEE, per germline. The CDR3 DNA follows: TGTGCCAGCAGCCGGGGGCGGGTGGAGTACTTC. Its translation: CASSRGRVEYF.

This clonotype was found a few times. CDR3 sequence: CSARDLRGRGWETQYF. CDR3 bases: TGCAGTGCTAGAGATCTCAGGGGCAGGGGGTGGGAGACCCAGTACTTC. V and J are TRBV20-1 and TRBJ2-5, with TRBD1 identical over 7 bases. The CDR3 has 16 residues. From germline, CDR1 is DFQATT and CDR2 SNEGSKA (reference sequence). V shed 0 bases, J shed 5 bases, and the junction held 12 bases outside the gene matches.

The rearrangement uses TRBV10-3 and TRBJ1-5; D remains unclear. V lost 0 bases and J lost 9, with 12 bases in between. This CDR3 spans 14 amino acids. CDR1 is ENHRY, CDR2 SYGVKD, per germline. Here the CDR3 DNA reads TGTGCCATCAGTGAGTCTCTGGCTGGTCGGCCCCAGCATTTT. Translated: CAISESLAGRPQHF.

There are many counts of this clonotype. The genes are TRBV11-2 and TRBJ2-2; TRBD1 matches 8 bases. CDR1 and CDR2 (germline): SGHAT, FQNNGV. V lost 5 bases, J lost 4 bases, and 9 bases stayed unmatched. The CDR3 is 16 amino acids. The CDR3 loop is CASSGPGQGLTGELFF. The CDR3 DNA reads TGTGCCAGCAGCGGTCCTGGACAGGGCCTCACCGGGGAGCTGTTTTTT. The full variable domain, its missing parts supplied by reference TRBV11-2 and TRBJ2-2, is EAGVAQSPRYKIIEKRQSVAFWCNPISGHATLYWYQQILGQGPKLLIQFQNNGVVDDSQLPKDRFSAERLKGVDSTLKIQPAKLEDSAVYLCASSGPGQGLTGELFFGEGSRLTVL.

The gene calls are TRBV10-3 and TRBJ1-1; 8 bases are shared with TRBD1. The V and J ends lost 2 bases and 0 bases, in that order; junction bases with no gene match: 5. CDR3 length: 16 amino acids. Germline lookup yields CDR1 ENHRY and CDR2 SYGVKD. The CDR3, as DNA: TGTGCCATCAGTGAGAACAGGGGGAGTATGAACACTGAAGCTTTCTTT. Translation gives CAISENRGSMNTEAFF.

This clonotype appeared a few times. This chain joins TRBV7-2 and TRBJ1-3; D remains ambiguous. The CDR3 has 13 residues. The germline V gene has CDR1 SGHTA and CDR2 FQGNSA. Trimming cost V 5 bases and J 4 bases, with 9 bases left between them. The CDR3 loop reads CASSLANGNTIYF. In DNA, the CDR3 is TGTGCCAGCAGCCTCGCTAACGGAAACACCATATATTTT.

This clonotype was seen many times. The V and J genes are TRBV10-3 and TRBJ2-7, with TRBD1 identical over 7 bases. The CDR3 runs to 14 residues. Germline trimming cut 3 bases from V and 6 bases from J; bases unmatched to any gene: 8. Germline-derived CDR1 and CDR2 are ENHRY and SYGVKD. For the CDR3, the DNA is TGTGCCATCAGTGACCTCAAACAGGGGTCCGAGCAGTACGTC. Translating it yields CAISDLKQGSEQYV.

This clonotype was picked up many times. The chain uses TRBV20-1 and TRBJ2-3, with a possible D match to TRBD1 (6 bases). Germline-derived CDR1 and CDR2 are DFQATT and SNEGSKA (reference sequence). The CDR3 is 14 amino acids. V was shortened by 6 bases and J by 2 bases, with 15 bases between the two germline ends. The CDR3 protein is CSAPLTGFTDTQYF. DNA of the CDR3: TGCAGTGCGCCTCTTACAGGGTTCACAGATACGCAGTATTTT.

The chain has TRBV3-1 and TRBJ2-5; 11 bases are a match to TRBD2. V was clipped by 3 bases and J by 3 bases; unmatched bases: 0. CDR1 and CDR2 from the germline V gene are LGHDT and YNNKEL (reference sequence). The CDR3 is 14 residues long. The CDR3 here is CASSQTSGKETQYF. The CDR3 nucleotides are TGTGCCAGCAGCCAGACTAGCGGGAAAGAGACCCAGTACTTC.

The chain has TRBV9 and TRBJ2-3; 11 nucleotides match TRBD2. With 0 bases clipped from V and 4 bases from J, the junction kept 1 base outside the gene matches. Germline CDR1 SGDLS, CDR2 YYNGEE. The CDR3 totals 15 residues. CDR3 loop: CASSVVAGGADTQYF. The CDR3 coding sequence is TGTGCCAGCAGCGTAGTAGCGGGGGGGGCAGATACGCAGTATTTT.

DNA for the CDR3: TGTGCTAGTGGTGGCACCTCGAGAGATACGCAGTATTTT. Its protein is CASGGTSRDTQYF. The genes are TRBV12-5 and TRBJ2-3; D remains unclear. V shed 5 bases and J shed 5 bases, with 11 bases lying between them. This CDR3 has 13 residues. CDR1 is LGHNT, CDR2 FRNRAP, per germline. The complete variable domain, with remaining parts taken from reference TRBV12-5 and TRBJ2-3, reads DARVTQTPRHKVTEMGQEVTMRCQPILGHNTVFWYRQTMMQGLELLAYFRNRAPLDDSGMPKDRFSAEMPDATLATLKIQPSEPRDSAVYFCASGGTSRDTQYFGPGTRLTVL.

The chain uses TRBV18 and TRBJ2-7; D uncertain. The ends were cut back, 6 bases at V and 6 bases at J, with 12 bases in the middle. The germline CDR1 and CDR2 sequences are KGHSH and LQKENI. The CDR3 is made up of 12 amino acids. CDR3 nucleotide sequence: TGTGCCAGCTCGGCATTGGGTGCCGAGCAGTACTTC. Amino acids: CASSALGAEQYF.

The chain is built from TRBV5-3 and TRBJ2-1; 12 bases are a match to TRBD2. TRBV5-3 is an ORF, and what it does is uncertain. J gave up 1 base and V 0 bases, and 11 bases lay outside the gene matches. CDR3 length: 20 amino acids. CDR3 residues: CARSLGQWASGGESYNEQFF. CDR3 DNA sequence: TGTGCCAGAAGCTTGGGACAGTGGGCTAGCGGGGGGGAGTCCTACAATGAGCAGTTCTTC.

V gene TRBV5-1 combines with J gene TRBJ1-3; 7 nucleotides line up with TRBD1. The germline gives CDR1 SGHRS, CDR2 YFSETQ. The V and J ends lost 4 bases and 6 bases, in that order; junction bases with no gene match: 7. The CDR3 runs to 14 residues. This CDR3 is CASSIGQVENTIYF. The CDR3, as DNA: TGCGCCAGCAGCATCGGACAGGTAGAAAACACCATATATTTT.

The table lists this clonotype with a few counts. The chain uses TRBV6-6 and TRBJ2-7; D gene unclear. The CDR3 totals 13 residues. The V end lost 2 bases, the J end lost 2 bases, and 7 bases lay between the germline ends. Germline lookup yields CDR1 MNHNY and CDR2 SVGAGI (reference sequence). CDR3 residues: CASSYLHAYEQYV. The CDR3 bases are TGTGCCAGCAGTTACCTCCACGCCTACGAGCAGTACGTC.

This clonotype came up many times. The CDR3 reads CASSFLFPGSAGELFF. Written as DNA, the CDR3 is TGTGCCAGCAGCTTTTTGTTCCCAGGTTCGGCCGGGGAGCTGTTTTTT. This chain joins TRBV7-2 and TRBJ2-2; D not resolved. V lost 3 bases and J lost 6, with 17 bases in between. Germline CDR1 and CDR2: SGHTA and FQGNSA. CDR3 length equals 16 residues.